The present T cell receptor beta chain was sequenced within a study of blood T cells in healthy people across ages (dated by TCRdb to about 2015). About the full investigation: In model experiments, template switching captured roughly one uniquely barcoded TCR beta cDNA molecule for every two T cells. The study measured age-related changes in TCR beta repertoire diversity using deep sequencing normalized with unique cDNA molecular identifiers. The donors were split into four age groups: young (average around 15 years), middle-aged (39), aged (roughly 60) and long-lived (over 80). To avoid experimental bias, donors of different ages were spread randomly across the sequencing lanes. For two donors (one aged 18 to 29 and one aged 80 or older), the study analyzed two additional independent replicas of 1 million unique cDNA reads from the same blood draw.

On this clonotype: Its antigen is still unknown. Qualities for individual bases were not recorded, and no much larger clone is one base off.

The research as a whole found: Since profiling was done on bulk unsorted PBMCs, naive and antigen-experienced compartments could not be conclusively compared. The long-lived group showed more naive CD4+ T cells, fewer expanded clones and increased TCR diversity than the aged group, suggesting age selection. As age increased, observed TCR beta diversity per million T cells dropped in a roughly linear way, and a significant reduction was already evident by age about 40. Observed TCR beta diversity correlated strongly with the percentage of naive T cells measured by flow cytometry. Because the CMV infection status of the donors was unknown, age-related changes in expanded clonotypes may potentially have been confounded. Estimates of total diversity based on one million sequenced T cells were regarded as lower bounds and as underestimates.

From its cysteine to its phenylalanine, the CDR3 spans 14 amino acids. The entry retains the CDR3 DNA only, 42 bases that are in frame from base 1. Trimming takes 3 bases from V and 1 base from J, and the germline ends sit 10 bases apart. The germline V gene (reference sequence) specifies LGHDT as CDR1 and YNNKEL as CDR2. Donors were 39 systemically healthy Caucasian individuals from Russia aged 6 to 90 years. Approximately 9.3 milliliters of peripheral blood were collected from each donor into EDTA-treated Vacutainer tubes. Ficoll-Paque density-gradient centrifugation was used to isolate PBMCs, with at least 7 million per sample. Trizol reagent was used to extract total RNA from the PBMCs, yielding at least 5 micrograms per sample. The percentages of naive CD45RAhigh/CD27high T cells were determined by flow cytometry on a PBMC aliquot from every donor. Receptor amplification or capture employed 5' RACE. TCRdb records Illumina HiSeq 2500 as the sequencer. A second roughly 7 to 12 cycle PCR used a sample-barcoded 5' primer and a J-beta primer mix. Each TCR beta cDNA molecule received a unique molecular identifier from a template-switch 5' adaptor carrying 12 random nucleotides. Each sample yielded at least 2.5 million CDR3-containing paired-end reads. First-strand cDNA synthesis was performed from all RNA using the Mint cDNA synthesis kit, with priming by a TRBC-specific oligonucleotide. Following uracil-DNA glycosylase treatment, all cDNA underwent a first 18-cycle PCR with the universal primers M1SS and BC2_uni_R. Concerning the study's data processing: For normalization, 1 million high-quality reads, each with a distinct molecular identifier, were randomly selected from each sample. Instead of being binned into consensus sequences, reads that shared molecular identifiers were thrown out. CDR3 identification, clonotype clustering and error correction used MiTCR with a Q25 quality threshold and the strictest error-elimination algorithm. A nonparametric unseen species model with Euler transformation was used to estimate lower-bound total TCR beta diversity. The raw public reads went through TCRdb reprocessing: fastp at Q25, MiXCR clone calling, in-frame beta chains kept. One record per CDR3 amino acid sequence lists the most common genes and DNA. The V and J calls, along with clone size, are taken from TCRdb and not from the paper's own processing. For this sample there are around 1,500,000 distinct CDR3 sequences; approximately 38% appear just once. The ten largest clonotypes hold 6.5% to 10% of the sample.

Specimen: blood. The source is a woman between 18 and 29 years old in good health. The receptor chain draws on TRBV3-1 and TRBJ2-7, with a tentative D gene TRBD2 over 5 matching bases. The CDR3 has the sequence CASSHRAVSYEQYF. The DNA sequence reads TGTGCCAGCAGCCACAGAGCGGTTTCCTACGAGCAGTACTTC.